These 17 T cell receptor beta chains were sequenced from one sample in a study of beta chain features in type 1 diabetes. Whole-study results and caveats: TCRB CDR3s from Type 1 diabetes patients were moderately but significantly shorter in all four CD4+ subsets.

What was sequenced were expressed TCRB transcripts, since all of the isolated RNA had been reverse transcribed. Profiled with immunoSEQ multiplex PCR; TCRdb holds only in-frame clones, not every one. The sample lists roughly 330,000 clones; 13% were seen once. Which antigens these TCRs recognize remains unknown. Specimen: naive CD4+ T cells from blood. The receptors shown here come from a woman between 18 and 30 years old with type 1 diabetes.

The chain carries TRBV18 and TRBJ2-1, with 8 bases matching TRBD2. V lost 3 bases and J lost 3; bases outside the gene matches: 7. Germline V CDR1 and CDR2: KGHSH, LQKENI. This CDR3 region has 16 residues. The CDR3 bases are TGTGCCAGCTCACCGTTTAGCGGGAACCTCTACAATGAGCAGTTCTTC. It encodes CASSPFSGNLYNEQFF.

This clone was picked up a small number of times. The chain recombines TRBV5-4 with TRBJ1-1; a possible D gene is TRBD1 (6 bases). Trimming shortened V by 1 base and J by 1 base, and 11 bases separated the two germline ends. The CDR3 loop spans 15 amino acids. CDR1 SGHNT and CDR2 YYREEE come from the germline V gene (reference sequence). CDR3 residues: CASSLKGRGNTEAFF. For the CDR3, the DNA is TGTGCCAGCAGCTTGAAGGGCAGGGGGAACACTGAAGCTTTCTTT.

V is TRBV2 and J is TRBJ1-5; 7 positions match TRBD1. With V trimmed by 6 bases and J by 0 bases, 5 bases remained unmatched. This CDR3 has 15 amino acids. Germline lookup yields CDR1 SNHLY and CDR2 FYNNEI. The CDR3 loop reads CASSAQGISNQPQHF. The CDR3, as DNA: TGTGCCAGCAGCGCACAGGGGATTAGCAATCAGCCCCAGCATTTT.

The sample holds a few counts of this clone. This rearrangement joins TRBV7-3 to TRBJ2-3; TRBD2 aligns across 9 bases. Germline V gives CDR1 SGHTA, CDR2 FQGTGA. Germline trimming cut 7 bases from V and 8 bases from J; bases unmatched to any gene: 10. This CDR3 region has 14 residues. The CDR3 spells CASTLGISGSTQYF. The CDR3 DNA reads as TGTGCCAGCACTCTAGGGATTAGCGGGAGTACGCAGTATTTT.

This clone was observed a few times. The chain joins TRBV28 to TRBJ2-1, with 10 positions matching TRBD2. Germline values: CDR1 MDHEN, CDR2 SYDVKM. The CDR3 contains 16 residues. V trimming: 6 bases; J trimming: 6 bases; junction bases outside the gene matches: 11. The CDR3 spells CASSRNSGRSTNEQFF. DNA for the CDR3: TGTGCCAGCAGCCGAAATAGCGGGAGGTCCACCAATGAGCAGTTCTTC.

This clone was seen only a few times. This chain's CDR3 is CASTYRTGSTEAFF. The CDR3 region has the DNA TGTGCCAGCACCTACCGGACAGGATCCACTGAAGCTTTCTTT. The chain links TRBV6-6 to TRBJ1-1, with 7 bases lining up with TRBD1. The V gene's germline CDR1 is MNHNY and CDR2 SVGAGI (reference sequence). V dropped 7 bases and J dropped 4; count of bases not matched to a gene: 9. The CDR3 contains 14 residues.

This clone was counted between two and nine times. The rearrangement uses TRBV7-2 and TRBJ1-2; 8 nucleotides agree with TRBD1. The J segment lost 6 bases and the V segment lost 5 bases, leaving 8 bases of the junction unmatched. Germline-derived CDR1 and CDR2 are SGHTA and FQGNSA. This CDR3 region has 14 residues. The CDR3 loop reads CASSQTRTGNGYTF. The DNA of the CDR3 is TGTGCCAGCAGCCAGACTAGGACAGGGAATGGCTACACCTTC.

As DNA, the CDR3 is TGTGCCAGCAGGGACTCGGGAGGCCCGAACACCGGGGAGCTGTTTTTT. Its protein product is CASRDSGGPNTGELFF. This sequence joins TRBV5-6 and TRBJ2-2, with 7 positions matching TRBD2. This CDR3 region has 16 residues. The V gene's germline CDR1 is SGHDT and CDR2 YYEEEE. V trimming: 5 bases; J trimming: 0 bases; junction bases outside the gene matches: 7.

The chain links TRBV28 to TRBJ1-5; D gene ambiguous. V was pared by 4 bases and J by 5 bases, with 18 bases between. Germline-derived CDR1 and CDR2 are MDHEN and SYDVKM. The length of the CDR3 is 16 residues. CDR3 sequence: CASSYAGGRRDQPQHF. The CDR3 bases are TGTGCCAGCAGTTATGCGGGAGGTCGAAGGGATCAGCCCCAGCATTTT.

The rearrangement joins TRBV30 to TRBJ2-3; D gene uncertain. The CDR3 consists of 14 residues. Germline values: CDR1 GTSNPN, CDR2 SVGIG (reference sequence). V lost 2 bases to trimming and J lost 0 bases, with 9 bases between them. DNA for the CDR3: TGTGCCTGGAGTACGGGTCTTAGCACAGATACGCAGTATTTT. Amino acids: CAWSTGLSTDTQYF.

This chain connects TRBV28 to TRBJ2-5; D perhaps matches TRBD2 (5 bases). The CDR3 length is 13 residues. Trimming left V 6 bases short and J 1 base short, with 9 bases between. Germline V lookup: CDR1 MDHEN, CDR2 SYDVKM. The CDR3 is CASSPGSQETQYF. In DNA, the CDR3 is TGTGCCAGCAGCCCGGGATCCCAAGAGACCCAGTACTTC. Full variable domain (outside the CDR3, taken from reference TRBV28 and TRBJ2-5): DVKVTQSSRYLVKRTGEKVFLECVQDMDHENMFWYRQDPGLGLRLIYFSYDVKMKEKGDIPEGYSVSREKKERFSLILESASTNQTSMYLCASSPGSQETQYFGPGTRLLVL.

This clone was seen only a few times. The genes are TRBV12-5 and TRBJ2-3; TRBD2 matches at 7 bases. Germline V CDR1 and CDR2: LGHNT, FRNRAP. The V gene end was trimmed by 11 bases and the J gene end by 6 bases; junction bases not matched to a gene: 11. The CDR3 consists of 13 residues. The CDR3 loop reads CAGGEGILDTQYF. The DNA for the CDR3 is TGTGCTGGGGGGGAGGGCATTCTGGATACGCAGTATTTT.

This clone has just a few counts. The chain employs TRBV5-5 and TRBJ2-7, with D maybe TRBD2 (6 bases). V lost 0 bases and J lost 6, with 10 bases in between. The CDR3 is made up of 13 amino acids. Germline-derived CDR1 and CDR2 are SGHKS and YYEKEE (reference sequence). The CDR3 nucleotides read TGTGCCAGCAGCTTGGGTGACGGGGGCGAGCAGTACTTC. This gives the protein CASSLGDGGEQYF.

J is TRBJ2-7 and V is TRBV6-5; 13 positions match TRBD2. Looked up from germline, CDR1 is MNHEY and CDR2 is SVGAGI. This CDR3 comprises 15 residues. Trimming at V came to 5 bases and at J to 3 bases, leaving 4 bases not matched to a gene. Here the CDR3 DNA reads TGTGCCAGCAGTATACTAGCGGGAGGGAGCTACGAGCAGTACTTC. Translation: CASSILAGGSYEQYF.

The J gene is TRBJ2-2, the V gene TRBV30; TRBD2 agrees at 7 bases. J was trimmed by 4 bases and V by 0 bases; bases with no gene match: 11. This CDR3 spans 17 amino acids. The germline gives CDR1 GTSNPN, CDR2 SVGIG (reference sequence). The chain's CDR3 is CAWSVRSWRESTGELFF. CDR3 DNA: TGTGCCTGGAGTGTACGTTCTTGGCGGGAGTCCACCGGGGAGCTGTTTTTT.

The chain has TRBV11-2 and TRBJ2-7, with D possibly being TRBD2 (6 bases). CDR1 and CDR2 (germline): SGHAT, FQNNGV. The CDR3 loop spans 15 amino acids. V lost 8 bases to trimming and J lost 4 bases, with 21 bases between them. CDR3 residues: CASRSIRGGVYEQYF. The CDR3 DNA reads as TGTGCCAGCCGCTCTATCCGTGGCGGGGTTTACGAGCAGTACTTC.

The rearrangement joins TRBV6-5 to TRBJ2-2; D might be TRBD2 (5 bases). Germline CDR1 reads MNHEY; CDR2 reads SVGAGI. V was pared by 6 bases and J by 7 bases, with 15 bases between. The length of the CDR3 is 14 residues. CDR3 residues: CASSPDYSGGELFF. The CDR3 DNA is TGTGCCAGCAGCCCCGACTACAGCGGCGGGGAGCTGTTTTTT.